This TCR beta chain stems from a study of PD-L1 blockade in urothelial cancer. Turning to the study itself: A median blood sample held about 140,000 T cells and about 83,000 unique TCRs.

Spike-ins of synthetic TCR analog templates went into each PCR. Here immunoSEQ multiplex PCR was the method, and the copy in TCRdb shows in-frame clones only, minus some. The repertoire holds some 110,000 clones, with 85% to 95% as singletons. Time point here: peripheral blood 6 weeks after treatment start. Each patient contributed between 1 and 8 total time points of blood mononuclear cells, pretreatment and during treatment. This TCR was sampled from a man in his 60s with urothelial cancer. Specimen: PBMCs, collected around atezolizumab (anti-PD-L1) treatment.

In nucleotides, the CDR3 is TGCGCCAGCCGGGCTAGCGGGAGTGATACGCAGTATTTT. The encoded protein is CASRASGSDTQYF. The V and J genes are TRBV10-1 and TRBJ2-3, with 10 bases aligning to TRBD2. In germline, CDR1 is WNHNN, CDR2 SYGVQD (reference sequence). With V trimmed by 8 bases and J by 6 bases, 5 bases remained unmatched. The CDR3 length is 13 residues.